Below are 19 T cell receptor beta chains sequenced from a single sample in a study of post-analysis software for immune sequencing data. TCR beta cDNA libraries included unique molecular identifiers. Via MiXCR, TCRdb re-called the PCR reads, giving one row per CDR3 protein. Altogether about 540,000 distinct CDR3 sequences are present, about a third being singletons, with the ten largest covering approximately 6%. Their cognate antigens are unknown. Study-level findings and limits: Roughly 5 TRBV segments (TRBV5-6, TRBV5-1 and TRBV20-1 among them) occurred more frequently in patients than in controls.

Material for sequencing was blood. These receptors came from a girl aged 2-17 years with multiple sclerosis.

The CDR3 loop is CASSTSSYGYTF. CDR3 nucleotides: TGCGCCAGCAGTACATCCAGCTATGGCTACACCTTC. This chain connects TRBV5-1 to TRBJ1-2; no clear D gene. Trimming pared 5 bases from V and 4 bases from J, leaving 9 bases between. There are 12 residues in the CDR3. The germline gives CDR1 SGHRS, CDR2 YFSETQ.

The rearrangement joins TRBV7-3 to TRBJ2-5; 11 nucleotides match TRBD2. This CDR3 contains 15 residues. Germline CDR1 reads SGHTA; CDR2 reads FQGTGA. Trimming took 5 bases from V and 6 from J; bases not matched to a gene: 8. The CDR3 spells CASSDSGGALKTQYF. CDR3 nucleotide sequence: TGTGCCAGCAGCGATAGCGGGGGGGCCTTGAAGACCCAGTACTTC.

V and J are TRBV5-1 and TRBJ2-1, with TRBD2 identical over 15 bases. Germline V gene sequence: CDR1 SGHRS, CDR2 YFSETQ. Trimming cost V 4 bases and J 3 bases; bases outside gene matches: 14. This CDR3 has 20 residues. The CDR3 bases are TGCGCCAGCAGCGCCTCGGGACTAGCGGGGGGTCGAATAAACTACAATGAGCAGTTCTTC. Its translation: CASSASGLAGGRINYNEQFF. Full variable domain (remainder filled in from reference TRBV5-1 and TRBJ2-1): KAGVTQTPRYLIKTRGQQVTLSCSPISGHRSVSWYQQTPGQGLQFLFEYFSETQRNKGNFPGRFSGRQFSNSRSEMNVSTLELGDSALYLCASSASGLAGGRINYNEQFFGPGTRLTVL.

The rearrangement links TRBV6-6 to TRBJ2-7, with 11 bases fitting TRBD1. Germline CDR1 reads MNHNY; CDR2 reads SVGAGI (reference sequence). The junction had 4 bases not matched to a gene; V was cut back by 6 bases and J by 3 bases. The CDR3 is made up of 14 amino acids. CDR3 residues: CASRLGQGGYEQYF. The CDR3, as DNA: TGTGCCAGCAGATTGGGACAGGGGGGCTACGAGCAGTACTTC.

This clonotype occurred a few times. V is TRBV29-1 and J is TRBJ2-5; 11 bases map to TRBD1. The V segment lost 7 bases and the J segment 11 bases; nucleotides outside the gene matches: 9. Per germline, CDR1 SQVTM and CDR2 ANQGSEA. CDR3 length: 12 residues. CDR3 DNA sequence: TGCAGCGCCGGGGGACAGGGGGGTGAGCAGTACTTC. Translating it yields CSAGGQGGEQYF.

This clonotype was found a few times. This chain uses TRBV5-1 with TRBJ1-1; tentative D call: TRBD1 (5 bases). Trimming pared 2 bases from V and 3 bases from J, leaving 8 bases between. The CDR3 consists of 13 residues. Germline values: CDR1 SGHRS, CDR2 YFSETQ. The CDR3 region has the DNA TGCGCCAGCAGCTTCGGGGCAGACACTGAAGCTTTCTTT. It encodes CASSFGADTEAFF.

The V call is TRBV9, the J call TRBJ2-7, with no clear D. CDR1 is SGDLS, CDR2 YYNGEE, per germline. Trimming took 0 bases from V and 5 from J, leaving 15 bases between them. The CDR3 totals 15 residues. The CDR3 loop reads CASSVDSSLEDEQYF. The CDR3 coding sequence is TGTGCCAGCAGCGTAGATAGCAGCTTAGAAGACGAGCAGTACTTC. The variable domain in full, completed from reference TRBV9 and TRBJ2-7, reads DSGVTQTPKHLITATGQRVTLRCSPRSGDLSVYWYQQSLDQGLQFLIQYYNGEERAKGNILERFSAQQFPDLHSELNLSSLELGDSALYFCASSVDSSLEDEQYFGPGTRLTVT.

This clonotype has only one observation. The rearrangement links TRBV12-3 or TRBV12-4 to TRBJ2-3; a possible D gene is TRBD2 (5 bases). The CDR3 runs 16 residues. V lost 6 bases to trimming and J lost 0 bases, with 16 bases between them. DNA for the CDR3: TGTGCCAGCAGACCGGGAACCCGGGGAAGCACAGATACGCAGTATTTT. Translated, it gives CASRPGTRGSTDTQYF.

The rearrangement joins TRBV27 to TRBJ2-3; 11 bases match TRBD2. CDR1 is MNHEY, CDR2 SMNVEV, per germline (reference sequence). Trimming cost V 10 bases and J 5 bases; bases outside gene matches: 5. The CDR3 contains 13 residues. The CDR3 sequence: CATRLAGIDTQYF. For the CDR3, the DNA is TGTGCCACCCGACTAGCGGGGATAGATACGCAGTATTTT.

This clonotype appeared a few times. The V and J genes are TRBV5-1 and TRBJ2-1; either TRBD1 or TRBD2 may fit D (5 bases each). The CDR3 is made up of 15 amino acids. CDR1 SGHRS and CDR2 YFSETQ come from the germline V gene. Trimming cost V 5 bases and J 0 bases, with 12 bases left between them. The CDR3 DNA follows: TGCGCCAGCAGTTGGGGAGACAGCTCCTACAATGAGCAGTTCTTC. The encoded protein is CASSWGDSSYNEQFF.

This clonotype was counted a few times. The chain has TRBV27 and TRBJ2-6, with a tentative D call TRBD2 (7 bases). The CDR3 runs to 18 residues. From germline, CDR1 is MNHEY and CDR2 SMNVEV (reference sequence). Trimming cost V 2 bases and J 0 bases, with 14 bases left between them. CDR3 region: CASSLRGGPSSGANVLTF. The CDR3, as DNA: TGTGCCAGCAGTTTAAGGGGGGGCCCCAGCTCTGGGGCCAACGTCCTGACTTTC.

The chain combines TRBV5-1 with TRBJ2-7; 7 bases fit TRBD1. The germline gives CDR1 SGHRS, CDR2 YFSETQ. The CDR3 has 15 residues. Losses at the gene ends were 2 bases for V and 4 bases for J; bases not matched to a gene: 9. As DNA, the CDR3 is TGCGCCAGCAGCTTACAACCGGGACAGAGATACGAGCAGTACTTC. This translates into CASSLQPGQRYEQYF.

This clonotype has only a few counts. The chain links TRBV28 to TRBJ1-4; D unclear. This CDR3 comprises 16 residues. From germline, CDR1 is MDHEN and CDR2 SYDVKM. Deletions cut 1 base from V and 3 bases from J, with 12 bases between. The CDR3 sequence is CASSLYFSGANEKLFF. CDR3 nucleotide sequence: TGTGCCAGCAGTTTATATTTCAGTGGTGCTAATGAAAAACTGTTTTTT.

The J gene is TRBJ2-3, the V gene TRBV2, with 10 bases fitting TRBD1. Germline lookup yields CDR1 SNHLY and CDR2 FYNNEI. Unmatched junction bases numbered 5, after V lost 4 bases and J lost 4 bases. The CDR3 is 15 amino acids. The CDR3 nucleotides are TGTGCCAGCAGTGCGGGACAGGGGTTCGCAGATACGCAGTATTTT. Amino acid sequence: CASSAGQGFADTQYF.

This clonotype was seen a few times. V gene TRBV5-1 combines with J gene TRBJ2-4; TRBD1 matches 7 bases. With V trimmed by 4 bases and J by 4 bases, 11 bases remained unmatched. Germline values: CDR1 SGHRS, CDR2 YFSETQ. This CDR3 comprises 16 residues. The CDR3 DNA follows: TGCGCCAGCAGCCGTCCCGGCCGGGACAGTAAAAACATTCAGTACTTC. Its protein product is CASSRPGRDSKNIQYF.

The J gene is TRBJ2-1, the V gene TRBV20-1, with TRBD1 identical over 8 bases. This CDR3 is built from 13 residues. With V trimmed by 3 bases and J by 6 bases, 4 bases remained unmatched. Per germline, CDR1 DFQATT and CDR2 SNEGSKA (reference sequence). CDR3 DNA sequence: TGCAGTGCTAGCCGCGACAGGGGCAATGAGCAGTTCTTC. Protein product: CSASRDRGNEQFF.

This clonotype was picked up one time. The chain joins TRBV29-1 to TRBJ2-1; D might be TRBD1 (5 bases). The CDR3 runs to 14 residues. CDR1 is SQVTM and CDR2 is ANQGSEA in the germline V gene. V gave up 1 base and J gave up 1 base, with 8 bases separating them. This CDR3 reads CSVEGAGSYNEQFF. CDR3 bases: TGCAGCGTTGAAGGCGCAGGGTCCTACAATGAGCAGTTCTTC.

This clonotype was detected only a few times. The genes are TRBV12-3 or TRBV12-4 and TRBJ1-6; D unclear. The V and J ends lost 6 bases and 8 bases respectively, with 8 bases between them. CDR3 length: 12 amino acids. The CDR3 DNA sequence: TGTGCCAGCAGCCCCTGGGATTCACCCCTCCACTTT. Residues: CASSPWDSPLHF.

This clonotype was counted only a few times. The chain combines TRBV24-1 with TRBJ2-1; the match to TRBD2 covers 8 bases. Germline V lookup: CDR1 KGHDR, CDR2 SFDVKD. V lost 4 bases, J lost 10 bases, and 14 bases stayed unmatched. The length of the CDR3 is 16 residues. Here the CDR3 reads CATSESGGAKCSEQFF. DNA for the CDR3: TGTGCCACCAGTGAGTCCGGGGGGGCCAAGTGCTCCGAGCAGTTCTTC.